One and the same sample provided the 21 T cell receptor beta chains below, sequenced in a study of brain T cells in children with intractable seizures. Indicated time point: blood from clinic visit 5 months post-surgery; TSC patient then seizure free. Libraries were prepared by immunoSEQ multiplex PCR; TCRdb keeps only in-frame clonotypes and omits some of them. The sample lists 340,000 or so clones; roughly 92% were seen once. The sample here was peripheral blood, taken about 5 months after surgery. The receptors were gathered from a boy younger than two with tuberous sclerosis and intractable seizures.

In DNA form, the CDR3 reads TGTGCCTGGACCCAAAGTGGGACTAACTATGGCTACACCTTC. This gives the protein CAWTQSGTNYGYTF. This rearrangement joins TRBV30 to TRBJ1-2; D gene unclear. The germline V gene encodes CDR1 GTSNPN and CDR2 SVGIG (reference sequence). The CDR3 sequence is 14 residues long. The V end lost 4 bases, the J end lost 0 bases, and 12 bases lay between the germline ends.

The chain couples TRBV9 to TRBJ2-7; D remains unclear. Trimming cost V 0 bases and J 7 bases, with 23 bases left between them. CDR1 and CDR2 from the germline V gene are SGDLS and YYNGEE. The CDR3 is made up of 17 amino acids. CDR3 loop: CASSVDSGTPYLGEQYF. The CDR3 DNA follows: TGTGCCAGCAGCGTAGATTCAGGTACACCCTACCTGGGGGAGCAGTACTTC.

This clone was observed once. At one end the junction does not follow the germline gene, possibly because of a read error. V usage is TRBV6-6 and J usage is TRBJ2-6, with D unclear. CDR1 and CDR2 from the germline V gene are MNHNY and SVGAGI (reference sequence). The CDR3 contains 15 residues. CDR3 residues: CVSSYRTAGANVLTF. CDR3 sequence (DNA): TGTGTCAGCAGTTACCGTACAGCTGGGGCCAACGTCCTGACTTTC.

The rearrangement links TRBV7-8 to TRBJ2-5, with TRBD2 matching 9 bases. Looked up from germline, CDR1 is SGHVS and CDR2 is FQNEAQ. The CDR3 runs 14 residues. The trim removed 1 base at V and 4 bases at J, leaving 1 base unmatched. CDR3 nucleotide sequence: TGTGCCAGCAGCTTAGGAGCGGGAGGAGAGACCCAGTACTTC. It is translated as CASSLGAGGETQYF.

This chain uses TRBV9 with TRBJ2-1, with TRBD2 matching 9 bases. CDR1 SGDLS and CDR2 YYNGEE come from the germline V gene. V lost 4 bases to trimming and J lost 7 bases; unmatched junction nucleotides: 15. The CDR3 spans 17 residues. For the CDR3, the DNA is TGTGCCAGCAGCACGGGGGCGGGAGGGCCCTATGATAATGAGCAGTTCTTC. Protein sequence: CASSTGAGGPYDNEQFF.

The CDR3 protein is CASSIHEVMNTEAFF. The CDR3, as DNA: TGTGCCAGTAGTATCCACGAGGTAATGAACACTGAAGCTTTCTTT. The chain employs TRBV19 and TRBJ1-1; D is unclear. Germline CDR1 and CDR2: LNHDA and SQIVND (reference sequence). V was cut by 3 bases and J by 0 bases, with 11 bases left in between. The CDR3 consists of 15 residues.

The table lists this clone with a count of one. Other DNA sequences of this sample code for an identical CDR3. The rearrangement uses TRBV20-1 and TRBJ2-7, with D unclear. Trimming removed 1 base at V and 3 bases at J, with 4 bases between. This CDR3 comprises 11 residues. Germline CDR1 DFQATT, CDR2 SNEGSKA (reference sequence). The CDR3 DNA sequence: TGCAGTGCTAGAGGGGGCTACGAGCAGTACTTC. Residues: CSARGGYEQYF.

The rearrangement joins TRBV9 to TRBJ2-7; 11 bases are a match to TRBD1. Germline values: CDR1 SGDLS, CDR2 YYNGEE. The trim removed 0 bases at V and 6 bases at J, leaving 17 bases unmatched. There are 19 residues in the CDR3. CDR3 residues: CASSVETCWVGQGVGEQYF. The CDR3, as DNA: TGTGCCAGCAGCGTAGAGACCTGTTGGGTGGGACAGGGGGTTGGCGAGCAGTACTTC.

V is TRBV27 and J is TRBJ2-7, with a tentative D call TRBD1 (5 bases). The germline V gene encodes CDR1 MNHEY and CDR2 SMNVEV (reference sequence). The CDR3 is 13 amino acids. Trimming stripped 5 bases from V and 1 base from J, with 9 bases between. The CDR3 loop is CASSTTGSYEQYF. CDR3 sequence (DNA): TGTGCCAGCAGTACCACAGGTTCCTACGAGCAGTACTTC.

The V call is TRBV5-6, the J call TRBJ2-3; 9 positions match TRBD2. With 2 bases clipped from V and 0 bases from J, the junction kept 10 bases outside the gene matches. Germline V CDR1 and CDR2: SGHDT, YYEEEE. CDR3 length equals 18 residues. The CDR3 DNA reads as TGTGCCAGCAGCTTTCGTAGCGGGAGTAAGTCTAGCACAGATACGCAGTATTTT. Translation gives CASSFRSGSKSSTDTQYF.

The rearrangement joins TRBV30 to TRBJ1-4; D may be TRBD1 (5 bases). The CDR3 consists of 13 residues. V was clipped by 1 base and J by 7 bases, with 10 bases between them. The germline V gene has CDR1 GTSNPN and CDR2 SVGIG (reference sequence). The chain's CDR3 is CAWSGGGSEKLFF. The CDR3 DNA follows: TGTGCCTGGAGTGGGGGGGGTTCTGAAAAACTGTTTTTT.

Points on this clone: Sequence at one end of the junction differs from germline and may be a read error. V and J are TRBV11-2 and TRBJ1-1; D is perhaps TRBD1 (5 bases). Germline loops: CDR1 SGHAT, CDR2 FQNNGV. This CDR3 region has 15 residues. This CDR3 reads CASSLEGVLYTEAFF. The CDR3 bases are TGTGCCAGCAGCCTAGAAGGGGTTCTGTACACTGAAGCTTTCTTT.

The chain uses TRBV27 and TRBJ2-1; 13 bases map to TRBD2. Germline CDR1 is MNHEY and CDR2 is SMNVEV (reference sequence). Losses at the gene ends were 5 bases for V and 10 bases for J; bases not matched to a gene: 8. The CDR3 is 15 residues long. For the CDR3, the DNA is TGTGCCAGCAGTGCGACCGGGACTAGCGGGAACGAGCAGTTCTTC. This translates into CASSATGTSGNEQFF.

This chain uses TRBV4-2 with TRBJ2-2, with 8 bases lining up with TRBD1. J lost 1 base, V lost 4 bases, and 5 bases had no gene match. Germline-derived CDR1 and CDR2 are LGHNA and YNFKEQ. The CDR3 has 16 amino acids. The CDR3 region has the DNA TGTGCCAGCAGCCCCAGGGGGCGGGTGAACACCGGGGAGCTGTTTTTT. The encoded protein is CASSPRGRVNTGELFF.

The genes are TRBV5-1 and TRBJ2-2, with D possibly matching TRBD1 (6 bases). Looked up from germline, CDR1 is SGHRS and CDR2 is YFSETQ. The CDR3 spans 15 residues. Trimming shortened V by 4 bases and J by 7 bases, and 17 bases separated the two germline ends. CDR3 sequence: CASSSTGPNGGELFF. Here the CDR3 DNA reads TGCGCCAGCAGCAGTACAGGGCCGAATGGCGGGGAGCTGTTTTTT.

This chain links TRBV18 with TRBJ2-2, with TRBD1 matching 7 bases. From germline, CDR1 is KGHSH and CDR2 LQKENI. J was trimmed by 6 bases and V by 5 bases; bases with no gene match: 9. The CDR3 is 15 amino acids. DNA of the CDR3: TGTGCCAGCTCAGGCGACAGGGTTGGATCCGGGGAGCTGTTTTTT. It encodes CASSGDRVGSGELFF. Full variable domain (missing parts from reference TRBV18 and TRBJ2-2): NAGVMQNPRHLVRRRGQEARLRCSPMKGHSHVYWYRQLPEEGLKFMVYLQKENIIDESGMPKERFSAEFPKEGPSILRIQQVVRGDSAAYFCASSGDRVGSGELFFGEGSRLTVL.

The gene calls are TRBV6-4 and TRBJ1-2; TRBD1 is a possible D gene (6 bases). Trimming took off 7 bases at V and 1 base at J, with 16 bases between the two ends. Germline V gene sequence: CDR1 MRHNA, CDR2 SNTAGT. The CDR3 runs to 15 residues. The CDR3 loop reads CASTPPRQDNYGYTF. For the CDR3, the DNA is TGTGCCAGCACTCCGCCCAGACAGGATAACTATGGCTACACCTTC.

This sequence joins TRBV24-1 and TRBJ2-1; 12 positions agree with TRBD1. The CDR3 loop spans 18 amino acids. Germline CDR1 and CDR2: KGHDR and SFDVKD. Trimming removed 0 bases from V and 8 bases from J; junction bases left unmatched: 10. This chain's CDR3 is CATSDLDVRDRGQDEQFF. The CDR3 bases are TGTGCCACCAGTGATTTGGATGTGAGGGACAGGGGGCAGGATGAGCAGTTCTTC.

The chain links TRBV2 to TRBJ2-7, with 10 nucleotides matching TRBD1. Germline V gene sequence: CDR1 SNHLY, CDR2 FYNNEI. J lost 6 bases, V lost 6 bases, and 8 bases had no gene match. The CDR3 totals 14 residues. CDR3 region: CASRYRGQGPEQYF. CDR3 nucleotide sequence: TGTGCCAGCAGGTACCGGGGACAGGGGCCCGAGCAGTACTTC. The full variable domain, in which reference TRBV2 and TRBJ2-7 provide the parts outside the CDR3, is EPEVTQTPSHQVTQMGQEVILRCVPISNHLYFYWYRQILGQKVEFLVSFYNNEISEKSEIFDDQFSVERPDGSNFTLKIRSTKLEDSAMYFCASRYRGQGPEQYFGPGTRLTVT.

The chain recombines TRBV2 with TRBJ2-5; D call uncertain. Germline CDR1 and CDR2: SNHLY and FYNNEI. V was trimmed by 7 bases and J by 3 bases, leaving 15 bases between them. The CDR3 runs 14 residues. CDR3 nucleotides: TGTGCCAGCACCGGAGTGCGGTTGGAAGAGACCCAGTACTTC. It is translated as CASTGVRLEETQYF.

This clone was seen a few times. CDR3 protein: CASSNLGQAYNEQFF. The CDR3, as DNA: TGTGCCAGCAGCAACCTGGGACAGGCCTACAATGAGCAGTTCTTC. The chain is built from TRBV11-2 and TRBJ2-1; TRBD1 matches 8 bases. The CDR3 length is 15 residues. CDR1 and CDR2 from the germline V gene are SGHAT and FQNNGV. V was pared by 5 bases and J by 2 bases, with 5 bases of the junction left unmatched.